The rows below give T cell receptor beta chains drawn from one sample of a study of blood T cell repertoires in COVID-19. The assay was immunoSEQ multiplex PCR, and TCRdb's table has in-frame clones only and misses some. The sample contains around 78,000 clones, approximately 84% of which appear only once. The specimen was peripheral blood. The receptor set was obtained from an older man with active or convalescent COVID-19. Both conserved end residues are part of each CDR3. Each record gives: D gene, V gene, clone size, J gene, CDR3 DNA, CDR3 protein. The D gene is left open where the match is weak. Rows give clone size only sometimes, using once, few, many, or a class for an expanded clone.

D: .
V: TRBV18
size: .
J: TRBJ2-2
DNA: TGTGCCAGCTCACCGAGGGGACATAACACCGGGGAGCTGTTTTTT
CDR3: CASSPRGHNTGELFF

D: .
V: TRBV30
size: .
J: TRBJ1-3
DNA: TGTGCCTGTTCGCCTTGGAGCTCTGGAAACACCATATATTTT
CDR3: CACSPWSSGNTIYF

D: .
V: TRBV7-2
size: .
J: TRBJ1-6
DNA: TGTGCCAGCAGCTTCAGGCAAGACTCCTATAATTCACCCCTCCACTTT
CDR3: CASSFRQDSYNSPLHF

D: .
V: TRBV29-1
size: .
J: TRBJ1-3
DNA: TGCAGCGTCGCACAGGGAAACACCATATATTTT
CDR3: CSVAQGNTIYF

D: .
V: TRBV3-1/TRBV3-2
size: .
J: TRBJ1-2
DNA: TGTGCCAGCAGCCAAGGAGGGGGTCAGGGCTATGGCTACACCTTC
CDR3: CASSQGGGQGYGYTF

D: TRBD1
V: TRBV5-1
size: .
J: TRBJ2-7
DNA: TGCGCCAGCAGCCCGGACAGGGGATGGGAGGAGCAGTACTTC
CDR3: CASSPDRGWEEQYF

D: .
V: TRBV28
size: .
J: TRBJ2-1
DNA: TGTGCCAGCAGTTTTGGGGGGAGCACCTACAATGAGCAGTTCTTC
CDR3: CASSFGGSTYNEQFF

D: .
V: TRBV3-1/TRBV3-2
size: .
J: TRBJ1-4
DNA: TGTGCCAGCAGCCAGGTGCGCGGGAGTGGGGAAAAACTGTTTTTT
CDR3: CASSQVRGSGEKLFF

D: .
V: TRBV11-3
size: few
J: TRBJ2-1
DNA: TGTGCCAGCAGCTTAAGATCTAGCGCCGTCAATGAGCAGTTCTTC
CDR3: CASSLRSSAVNEQFF

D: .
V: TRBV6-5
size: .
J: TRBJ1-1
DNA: TGTGCCAGCAAACGGGGTGGCGGCACTGAAGCTTTCTTT
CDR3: CASKRGGGTEAFF

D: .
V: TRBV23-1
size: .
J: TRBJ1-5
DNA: TGCGCCAGCACCCCGAGGCCCCAGCATTTT
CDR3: CASTPRPQHF

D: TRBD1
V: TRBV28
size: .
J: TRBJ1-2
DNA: TGTGCCAGCAGCCAGACCAGGGGGCGGGACTCTGGCTACACCTTC
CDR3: CASSQTRGRDSGYTF

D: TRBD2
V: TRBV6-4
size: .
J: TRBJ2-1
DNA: TGTGCCAGCAGTGACTCGCCTAGCGGGAGGGCCGGTGAGCAGTTCTTC
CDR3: CASSDSPSGRAGEQFF

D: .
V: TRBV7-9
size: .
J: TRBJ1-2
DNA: TGTGCCAGCAGCCGCAACATGGAGGGGATCGGCTACACCTTC
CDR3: CASSRNMEGIGYTF

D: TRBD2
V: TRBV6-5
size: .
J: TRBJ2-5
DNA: TGTGCCAGCCGACTAGCGGGAGAGGGGGAGACCCAGTACTTC
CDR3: CASRLAGEGETQYF

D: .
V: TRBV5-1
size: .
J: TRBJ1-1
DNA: TGCGCCAGCAGCTCTCTTCAGGGCTTGATGAACACTGAAGCTTTCTTT
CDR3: CASSSLQGLMNTEAFF

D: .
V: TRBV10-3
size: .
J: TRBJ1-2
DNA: TGTGCCATCAGTGATATCGAAAGAGGGAGCGGCTACACCTTC
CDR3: CAISDIERGSGYTF

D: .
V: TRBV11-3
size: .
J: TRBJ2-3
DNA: TGTGCCAGCAGACTTCAGGGGAGCGATACGCAGTATTTT
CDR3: CASRLQGSDTQYF

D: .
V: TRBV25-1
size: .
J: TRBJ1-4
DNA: TGTGCCAGCAGTGAAGTCCTTAATGAAAAACTGTTTTTT
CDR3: CASSEVLNEKLFF

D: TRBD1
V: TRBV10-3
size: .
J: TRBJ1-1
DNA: TGTGCCATCAGTGGACAGGGGAGGACTGAAGCTTTCTTT
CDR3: CAISGQGRTEAFF

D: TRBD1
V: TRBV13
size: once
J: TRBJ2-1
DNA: TGTGCCAGCAGCTCTCCGGGACAGGGGTACAATGAGCAGTTCTTC
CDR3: CASSSPGQGYNEQFF

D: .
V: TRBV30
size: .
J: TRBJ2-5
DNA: TGTGCCGCCCGAAACGGAGGTTTTAGGTCGGAGACCCAGTACTTC
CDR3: CAARNGGFRSETQYF

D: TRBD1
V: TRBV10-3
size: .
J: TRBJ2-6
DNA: TGTGCCATCAGTGAGTCGGGGACAGGGAGCTCTGGGGCCAACGTCCTGACTTTC
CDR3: CAISESGTGSSGANVLTF

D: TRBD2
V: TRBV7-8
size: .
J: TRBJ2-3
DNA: TGTGCCAGCAGCACCCGAAGCGGGAGGGGTGAAGATACGCAGTATTTT
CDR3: CASSTRSGRGEDTQYF